Below, 16 T cell receptor beta chains from the same sample are listed, as sequenced in a study of T cell repertoires in cytomegalovirus infection. TCRdb reanalysed the reads using MiXCR and keeps one entry per CDR3 protein. The sample lists tens of thousands of distinct CDR3 sequences; roughly a quarter were seen once. No cognate antigen is known for these TCRs. The material sequenced was CD8+ T cells from cultured PBMCs, taken from culture after CMV antigen stimulation. All receptors come from a human donor in good health (CMV status not recorded). Some clones in this sample may be carry-over from other donors' samples.

The rearrangement links TRBV7-4 to TRBJ2-7; D call uncertain. Trimming pared 5 bases from V and 4 bases from J, leaving 9 bases between. The germline CDR1 and CDR2 sequences are SGHVT and SQSDAQ. The CDR3 runs 12 residues. CDR3: CASSDWQYEQYF. Here the CDR3 DNA reads TGTGCCAGCAGCGACTGGCAGTACGAGCAGTACTTC.

This clonotype was seen repeatedly, ten times or more. The chain uses TRBV19 and TRBJ1-3; D possibly corresponds to TRBD1 (5 bases). The V end lost 5 bases, the J end lost 2 bases, and 13 bases lay between the germline ends. This CDR3 contains 15 residues. Germline V gene lookup returns CDR1 LNHDA and CDR2 SQIVND (reference sequence). The CDR3 region is CASSPSGDAGNTIYF. The CDR3 nucleotides are TGTGCCAGTAGTCCGTCGGGGGACGCTGGAAACACCATATATTTT.

The genes are TRBV5-6 and TRBJ1-1; D remains ambiguous. Germline V gives CDR1 SGHDT, CDR2 YYEEEE. CDR3 length: 13 amino acids. Trimming stripped 4 bases from V and 1 base from J, with 8 bases between. The CDR3 loop reads CASSATSNTEAFF. The CDR3 bases are TGTGCCAGCAGCGCGACATCGAACACTGAAGCTTTCTTT.

This clonotype was picked up a small number of times. The chain combines TRBV9 with TRBJ1-1, with no clear D. V was trimmed by 0 bases and J by 8 bases, leaving 8 bases between them. This CDR3 is 12 amino acids long. Per the germline V gene, CDR1 is SGDLS and CDR2 is YYNGEE. The CDR3 sequence is CASSVAEGEAFF. In DNA, the CDR3 is TGTGCCAGCAGCGTAGCTGAAGGGGAAGCTTTCTTT.

This clonotype was seen more than once but under ten times. The chain uses TRBV7-9 and TRBJ2-7; 9 nucleotides agree with TRBD1. The V and J ends lost 5 bases and 6 bases, in that order; junction bases with no gene match: 11. In germline, CDR1 is SEHNR, CDR2 FQNEAQ (reference sequence). This CDR3 comprises 15 residues. CDR3 in DNA: TGTGCCAGCAGCCCCCGGACAGGGGTTCAACTCGAGCAGTACTTC. Amino acids: CASSPRTGVQLEQYF.

This clonotype was counted between two and nine times. The chain is built from TRBV7-9 and TRBJ2-6; TRBD1 is a possible D gene (6 bases). The CDR3 spans 14 residues. Trimming took off 11 bases at V and 2 bases at J, with 13 bases between the two ends. Germline CDR1 reads SEHNR; CDR2 reads FQNEAQ (reference sequence). The DNA for the CDR3 is TGTGCCGGGGGCCAGTCTCCTGGGGCCAACGTCCTGACTTTC. Encoded protein: CAGGQSPGANVLTF.

CDR3 sequence: CASSLYGLAGPSTDTQYF. The CDR3 region has the DNA TGTGCCAGCAGCTTATATGGACTAGCGGGCCCTAGCACAGATACGCAGTATTTT. The chain carries TRBV7-6 and TRBJ2-3; TRBD2 matches at 11 bases. V shed 2 bases and J 0 bases; nucleotides not matched to a gene: 7. This CDR3 spans 18 amino acids. Per germline, CDR1 SGHVS and CDR2 FNYEAQ.

This clonotype occurred a few times. V is TRBV6-1 and J is TRBJ1-4; D is ambiguous. In germline, CDR1 is MNHNS, CDR2 SASEGT. The CDR3 totals 13 residues. Trimming removed 6 bases at V and 5 bases at J, with 10 bases between. Here the CDR3 DNA reads TGTGCCAGCAGCGGCAACGTCAATGAAAAACTGTTTTTT. This gives the protein CASSGNVNEKLFF.

This clonotype occurred a few times. The gene calls are TRBV11-2 and TRBJ2-3; TRBD2 matches at 11 bases. The CDR3 consists of 16 residues. Germline loops: CDR1 SGHAT, CDR2 FQNNGV. V lost 1 base to trimming and J lost 6 bases; unmatched junction nucleotides: 6. The CDR3 bases are TGTGCCAGCAGCTTAGTTAGCGGGGGGGCCGACGATACGCAGTATTTT. As protein: CASSLVSGGADDTQYF.

This clonotype occurred many times. The rearrangement links TRBV7-9 to TRBJ1-1, with D possibly TRBD1 on 6 matching bases. The CDR3 consists of 11 residues. CDR1 is SEHNR, CDR2 FQNEAQ, per germline (reference sequence). Trimming pared 9 bases from V and 8 bases from J, leaving 13 bases between. The CDR3 bases are TGTGCCAGTAGTTTAGGGGGGGAAGCTTTCTTT. It translates to CASSLGGEAFF.

In its sample, this clonotype was seen many times. The CDR3 nucleotides are TGTGCCAGCAGCTTAAATAGGAACACTGAAGCTTTCTTT. It codes for CASSLNRNTEAFF. The V gene is TRBV7-2, the J gene TRBJ1-1; D unresolved. Trimming pared 2 bases from V and 1 base from J, leaving 5 bases between. The CDR3 has 13 amino acids. Germline V gene sequence: CDR1 SGHTA, CDR2 FQGNSA.

This clonotype was seen ten or more times. The V call is TRBV29-1, the J call TRBJ2-7, with 7 bases matching TRBD1. V was pared by 7 bases and J by 1 base, with 7 bases of the junction left unmatched. The length of the CDR3 is 13 residues. Germline V lookup: CDR1 SQVTM, CDR2 ANQGSEA. The CDR3 region is CSAKGARSYEQYF. The CDR3 nucleotides read TGCAGCGCGAAGGGGGCCAGATCCTACGAGCAGTACTTC.

The genes are TRBV20-1 and TRBJ1-5, with D perhaps matching TRBD1 (6 bases). The CDR3 extends over 13 amino acids. V dropped 0 bases and J dropped 4 bases, with 7 bases sitting between them. Per germline, CDR1 DFQATT and CDR2 SNEGSKA (reference sequence). CDR3 nucleotides: TGCAGTGCTAGAGACGACAGGAATCAGCCCCAGCATTTT. The encoded protein is CSARDDRNQPQHF.

This clonotype has a handful of counts. The chain links TRBV27 to TRBJ2-7; D is uncertain. Looked up from germline, CDR1 is MNHEY and CDR2 is SMNVEV (reference sequence). CDR3 length: 14 amino acids. V was pared by 6 bases and J by 1 base, with 13 bases between. CDR3 DNA: TGTGCCAGCAGCCTCACCCCCCTTTCCTACGAGCAGTACTTC. It translates to CASSLTPLSYEQYF.

The V gene is TRBV27, the J gene TRBJ2-3; a weak D match, TRBD1 (6 bases). V lost 6 bases and J 6 bases, leaving 19 bases between the germline ends. Per germline, CDR1 MNHEY and CDR2 SMNVEV (reference sequence). This CDR3 spans 15 amino acids. The CDR3 DNA follows: TGTGCCAGCAGCTCAGGGGCAGGAGTAGGGGATACGCAGTATTTT. This gives the protein CASSSGAGVGDTQYF.

The V gene is TRBV9, the J gene TRBJ2-3; 7 nucleotides match TRBD2. This CDR3 contains 13 residues. CDR1 is SGDLS and CDR2 is YYNGEE in the germline V gene. CDR3 sequence reads: CAGGSGDTDTQYF. CDR3 bases: TGTGCTGGCGGGAGTGGGGACACAGATACGCAGTATTTT.